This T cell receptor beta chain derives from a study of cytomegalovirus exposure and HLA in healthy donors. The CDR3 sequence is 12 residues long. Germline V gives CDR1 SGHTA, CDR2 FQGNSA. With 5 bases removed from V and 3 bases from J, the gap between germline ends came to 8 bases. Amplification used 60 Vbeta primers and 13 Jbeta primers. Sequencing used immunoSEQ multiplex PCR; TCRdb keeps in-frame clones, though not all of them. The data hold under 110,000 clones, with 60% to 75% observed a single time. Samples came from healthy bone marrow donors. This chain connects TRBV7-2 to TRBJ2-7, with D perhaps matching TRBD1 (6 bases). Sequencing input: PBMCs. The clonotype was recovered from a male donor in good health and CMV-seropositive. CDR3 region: CASSQQGYEQYF. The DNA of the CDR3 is TGTGCCAGCAGCCAACAGGGCTACGAGCAGTACTTC.